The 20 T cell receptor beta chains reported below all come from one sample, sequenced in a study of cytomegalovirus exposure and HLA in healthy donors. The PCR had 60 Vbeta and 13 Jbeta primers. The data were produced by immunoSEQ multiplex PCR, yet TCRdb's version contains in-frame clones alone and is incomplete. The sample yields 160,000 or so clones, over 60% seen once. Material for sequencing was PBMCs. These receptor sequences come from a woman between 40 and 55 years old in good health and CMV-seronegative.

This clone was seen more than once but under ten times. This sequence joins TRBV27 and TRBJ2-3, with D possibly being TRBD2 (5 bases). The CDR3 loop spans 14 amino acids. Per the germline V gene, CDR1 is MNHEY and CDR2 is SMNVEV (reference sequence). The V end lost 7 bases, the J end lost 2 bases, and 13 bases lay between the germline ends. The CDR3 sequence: CASTSGEPTDTQYF. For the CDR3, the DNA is TGTGCCAGCACTAGTGGGGAGCCCACAGATACGCAGTATTTT.

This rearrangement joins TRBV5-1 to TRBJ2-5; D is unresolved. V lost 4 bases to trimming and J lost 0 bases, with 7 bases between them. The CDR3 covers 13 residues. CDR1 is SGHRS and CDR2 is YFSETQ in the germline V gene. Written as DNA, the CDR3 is TGCGCCAGCAGCACTGAGTACCAAGAGACCCAGTACTTC. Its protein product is CASSTEYQETQYF.

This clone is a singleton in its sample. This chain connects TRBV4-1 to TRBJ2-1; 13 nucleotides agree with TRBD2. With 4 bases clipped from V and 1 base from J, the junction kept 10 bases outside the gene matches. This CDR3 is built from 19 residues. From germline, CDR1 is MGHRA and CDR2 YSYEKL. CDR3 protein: CASSPGRTSGGRSYNEQFF. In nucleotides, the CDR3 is TGCGCCAGCAGCCCCGGAAGGACTAGCGGGGGACGGTCCTACAATGAGCAGTTCTTC.

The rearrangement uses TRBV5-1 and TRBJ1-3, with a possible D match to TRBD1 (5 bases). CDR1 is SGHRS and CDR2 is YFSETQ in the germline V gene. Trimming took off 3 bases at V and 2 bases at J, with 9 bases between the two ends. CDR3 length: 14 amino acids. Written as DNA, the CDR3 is TGCGCCAGCAGCTCGGCAGGGACTGGAAACACCATATATTTT. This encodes CASSSAGTGNTIYF.

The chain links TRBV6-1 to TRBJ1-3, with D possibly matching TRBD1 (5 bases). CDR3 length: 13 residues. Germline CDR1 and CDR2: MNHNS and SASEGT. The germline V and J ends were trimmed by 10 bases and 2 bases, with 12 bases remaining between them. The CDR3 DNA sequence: TGTGCCACCGATTCGGGGGCTGGAAACACCATATATTTT. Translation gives CATDSGAGNTIYF.

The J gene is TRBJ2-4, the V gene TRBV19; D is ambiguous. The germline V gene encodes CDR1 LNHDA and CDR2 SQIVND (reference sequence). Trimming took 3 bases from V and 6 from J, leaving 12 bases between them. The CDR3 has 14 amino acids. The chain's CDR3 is CASSMMGSSNIQYF. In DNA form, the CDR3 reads TGTGCCAGTAGTATGATGGGCAGCTCAAACATTCAGTACTTC.

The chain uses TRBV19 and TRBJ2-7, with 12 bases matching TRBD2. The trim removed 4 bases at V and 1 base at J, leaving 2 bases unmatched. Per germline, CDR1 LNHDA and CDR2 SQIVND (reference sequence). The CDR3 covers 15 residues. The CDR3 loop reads CASSKTSGGSYEQYF. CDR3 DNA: TGTGCCAGTAGTAAGACTAGCGGGGGTTCCTACGAGCAGTACTTC. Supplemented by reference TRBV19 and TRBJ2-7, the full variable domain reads DGGITQSPKYLFRKEGQNVTLSCEQNLNHDAMYWYRQDPGQGLRLIYYSQIVNDFQKGDIAEGYSVSREKKESFPLTVTSAQKNPTAFYLCASSKTSGGSYEQYFGPGTRLTVT.

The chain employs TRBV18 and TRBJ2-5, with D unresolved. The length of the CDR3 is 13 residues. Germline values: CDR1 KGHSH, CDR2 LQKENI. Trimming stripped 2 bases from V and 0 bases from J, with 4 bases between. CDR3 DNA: TGTGCCAGCTCACCAACTAACCAAGAGACCCAGTACTTC. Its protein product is CASSPTNQETQYF.

Here the CDR3 reads CASSLGGMNTEAFF. CDR3 nucleotide sequence: TGTGCCAGCAGTTTGGGGGGGATGAACACTGAAGCTTTCTTT. The V and J genes are TRBV27 and TRBJ1-1; TRBD1 is a possible D gene (5 bases). The germline V and J ends were trimmed by 3 bases and 0 bases, with 8 bases remaining between them. CDR3 length: 14 amino acids. CDR1 and CDR2 from the germline V gene are MNHEY and SMNVEV (reference sequence).

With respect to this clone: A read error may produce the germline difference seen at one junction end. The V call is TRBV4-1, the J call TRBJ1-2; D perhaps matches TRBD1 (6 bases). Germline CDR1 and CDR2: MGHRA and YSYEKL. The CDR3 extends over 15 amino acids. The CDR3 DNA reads TGCGCCAGCAGCCATTCTAACGGGGGGACACAGAAGAAACGATTC. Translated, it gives CASSHSNGGTQKKRF.

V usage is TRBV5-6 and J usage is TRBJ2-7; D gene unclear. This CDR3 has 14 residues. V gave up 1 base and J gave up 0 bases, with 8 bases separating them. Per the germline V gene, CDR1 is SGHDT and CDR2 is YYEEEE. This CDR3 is CASSLTRSSYEQYF. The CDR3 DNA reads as TGTGCCAGCAGCTTGACAAGGAGCTCCTACGAGCAGTACTTC.

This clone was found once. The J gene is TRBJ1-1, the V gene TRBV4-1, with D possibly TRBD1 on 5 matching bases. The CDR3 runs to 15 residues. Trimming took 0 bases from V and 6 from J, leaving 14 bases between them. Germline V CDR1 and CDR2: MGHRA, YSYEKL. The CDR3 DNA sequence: TGCGCCAGCAGCCAAGACTGGGGAGGGACCCCTGAAGCTTTCTTT. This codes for CASSQDWGGTPEAFF.

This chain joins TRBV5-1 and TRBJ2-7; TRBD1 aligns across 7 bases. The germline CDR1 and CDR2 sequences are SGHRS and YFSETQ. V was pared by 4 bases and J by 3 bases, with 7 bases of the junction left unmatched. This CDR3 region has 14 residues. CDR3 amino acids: CASSMDRTLYEQYF. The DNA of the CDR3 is TGCGCCAGCAGCATGGACAGGACCCTCTACGAGCAGTACTTC.

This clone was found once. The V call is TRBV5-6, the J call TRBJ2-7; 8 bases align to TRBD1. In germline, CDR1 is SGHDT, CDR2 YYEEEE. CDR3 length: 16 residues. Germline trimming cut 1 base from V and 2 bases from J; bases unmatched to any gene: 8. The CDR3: CASSLTTGAIPYEQYF. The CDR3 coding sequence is TGTGCCAGCAGCTTGACGACAGGGGCTATCCCCTACGAGCAGTACTTC. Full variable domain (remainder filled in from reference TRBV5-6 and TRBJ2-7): DAGVTQSPTHLIKTRGQQVTLRCSPKSGHDTVSWYQQALGQGPQFIFQYYEEEERQRGNFPDRFSGHQFPNYSSELNVNALLLGDSALYLCASSLTTGAIPYEQYFGPGTRLTVT.

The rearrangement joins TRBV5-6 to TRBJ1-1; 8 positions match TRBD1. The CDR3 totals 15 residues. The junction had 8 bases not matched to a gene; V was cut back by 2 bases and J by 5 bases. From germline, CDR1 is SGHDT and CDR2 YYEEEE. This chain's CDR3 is CASSLLDRGGTEAFF. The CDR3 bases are TGTGCCAGCAGCTTACTCGACAGGGGAGGGACTGAAGCTTTCTTT.

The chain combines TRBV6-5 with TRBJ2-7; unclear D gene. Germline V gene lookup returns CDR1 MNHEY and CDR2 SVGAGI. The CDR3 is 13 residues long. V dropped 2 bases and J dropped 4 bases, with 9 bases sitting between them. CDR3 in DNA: TGTGCCAGCAGTTACGTCGGTGGTTACGAGCAGTACTTC. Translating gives CASSYVGGYEQYF.

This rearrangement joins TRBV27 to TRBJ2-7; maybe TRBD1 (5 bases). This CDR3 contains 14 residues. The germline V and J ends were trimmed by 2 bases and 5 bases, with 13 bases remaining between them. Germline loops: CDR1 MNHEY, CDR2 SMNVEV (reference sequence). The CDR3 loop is CASSLMSRVHEQYF. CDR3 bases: TGTGCCAGCAGTTTAATGAGCAGGGTCCACGAGCAGTACTTC.

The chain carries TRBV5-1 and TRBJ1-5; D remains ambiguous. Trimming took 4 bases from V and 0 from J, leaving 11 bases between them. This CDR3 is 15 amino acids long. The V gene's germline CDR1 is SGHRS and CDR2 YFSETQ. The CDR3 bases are TGCGCCAGCAGCCCCGGACTGTATAGCAATCAGCCCCAGCATTTT. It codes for CASSPGLYSNQPQHF.

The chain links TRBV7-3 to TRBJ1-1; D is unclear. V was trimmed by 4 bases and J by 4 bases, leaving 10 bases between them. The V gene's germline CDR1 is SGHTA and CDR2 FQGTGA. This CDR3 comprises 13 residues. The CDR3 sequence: CASSYPQATEAFF. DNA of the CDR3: TGTGCCAGCAGCTACCCGCAGGCCACTGAAGCTTTCTTT.

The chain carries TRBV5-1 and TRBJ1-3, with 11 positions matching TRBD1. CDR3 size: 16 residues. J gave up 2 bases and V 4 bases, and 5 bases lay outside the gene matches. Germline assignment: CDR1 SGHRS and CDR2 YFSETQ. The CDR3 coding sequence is TGCGCCAGCAGCGAAACGGGACAGGGGGCTGGAAACACCATATATTTT. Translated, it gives CASSETGQGAGNTIYF.